This TCR beta chain appears in the sequencing data of a study of CD8+CD57+ T cells in acquired aplastic anemia. This clonotype was seen many times. Genomic DNA, the template, was used for profiling of the TCR beta VDJ and CDR3. TCRdb redid the calling of the reads with MiXCR, one entry per CDR3 protein. The data show around 200,000 distinct CDR3 sequences, with roughly 57% seen just once and 25% to 30% held by the top ten. After removal of 0 bases from V and 1 base from J, the junction contained 0 bases not matched to a gene. The V gene's germline CDR1 is LNHNV and CDR2 YYDKDF (reference sequence). This CDR3 comprises 15 residues.

The sequenced material came from sorted CD4+, CD8+, or CD8+CD57+ T cells (not recorded which) from PBMCs. The receptor was isolated from a human donor in good health. The chain joins TRBV15 to TRBJ2-3, with 8 bases aligning to TRBD2. CDR3 region: CATSRERGGTDTQYF. The CDR3 DNA reads TGTGCCACCAGCAGAGAGCGGGGGGGCACAGATACGCAGTATTTT.